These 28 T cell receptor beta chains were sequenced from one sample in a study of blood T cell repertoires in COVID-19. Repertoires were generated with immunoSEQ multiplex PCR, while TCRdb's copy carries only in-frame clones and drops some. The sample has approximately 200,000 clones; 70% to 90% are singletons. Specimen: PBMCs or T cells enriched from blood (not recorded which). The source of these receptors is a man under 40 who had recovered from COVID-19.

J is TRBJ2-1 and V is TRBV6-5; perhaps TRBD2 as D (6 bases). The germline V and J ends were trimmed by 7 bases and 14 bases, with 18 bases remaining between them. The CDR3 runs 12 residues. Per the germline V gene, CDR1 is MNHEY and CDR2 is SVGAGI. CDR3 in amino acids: CASTLTMREEFF. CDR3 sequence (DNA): TGTGCCAGCACCCTAACTATGAGGGAGGAGTTCTTC.

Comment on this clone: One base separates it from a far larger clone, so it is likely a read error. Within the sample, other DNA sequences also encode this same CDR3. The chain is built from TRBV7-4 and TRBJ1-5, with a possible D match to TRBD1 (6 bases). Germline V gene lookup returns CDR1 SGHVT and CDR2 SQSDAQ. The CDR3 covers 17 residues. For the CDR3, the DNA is TGTGCCACCAGCGCCGGATACGGGGGGGGCAGCAATCAGCCCCAGCATTTT. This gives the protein CATSAGYGGGSNQPQHF.

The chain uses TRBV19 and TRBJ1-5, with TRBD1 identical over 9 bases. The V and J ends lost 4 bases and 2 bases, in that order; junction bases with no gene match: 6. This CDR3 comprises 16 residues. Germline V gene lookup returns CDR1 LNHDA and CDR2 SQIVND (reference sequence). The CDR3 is CASSNPGQGGNQPQHF. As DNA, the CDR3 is TGTGCCAGTAGTAATCCGGGACAGGGAGGCAATCAGCCCCAGCATTTT.

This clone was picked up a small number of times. Here the CDR3 reads CASSQPGQGLNEQFF. CDR3 in DNA: TGTGCCAGCAGCCAACCTGGACAGGGTTTGAATGAGCAGTTCTTC. V gene TRBV7-3 combines with J gene TRBJ2-1; 8 nucleotides align to TRBD1. The CDR3 has 15 residues. V gave up 5 bases and J gave up 7 bases; unmatched junction bases: 10. The germline V gene has CDR1 SGHTA and CDR2 FQGTGA.

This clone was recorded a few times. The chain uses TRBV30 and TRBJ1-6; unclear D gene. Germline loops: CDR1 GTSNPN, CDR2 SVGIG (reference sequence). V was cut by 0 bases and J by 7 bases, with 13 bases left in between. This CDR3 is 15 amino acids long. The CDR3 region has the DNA TGTGCCTGGAGTGTCGGGGAGGGATTCAATTCACCCCTCCACTTT. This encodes CAWSVGEGFNSPLHF.

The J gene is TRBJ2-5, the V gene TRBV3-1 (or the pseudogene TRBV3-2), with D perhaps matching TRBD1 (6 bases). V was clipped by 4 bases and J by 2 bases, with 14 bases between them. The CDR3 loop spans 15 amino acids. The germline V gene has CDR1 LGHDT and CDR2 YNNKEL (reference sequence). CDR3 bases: TGTGCCAGCAGCCCAACTTACAGGGAACAAGAGACCCAGTACTTC. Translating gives CASSPTYREQETQYF.

CDR3 in amino acids: CASSLAGSVTYEQYF. The CDR3 coding sequence is TGTGCCAGCTCCCTAGCTGGTAGCGTAACCTACGAGCAGTACTTC. The chain joins TRBV18 to TRBJ2-7, with D perhaps TRBD2 (5 bases). Between the trimmed V and J ends, which lost 6 bases and 2 bases, there was a span of 17 bases. This CDR3 contains 15 residues. Germline values: CDR1 KGHSH, CDR2 LQKENI.

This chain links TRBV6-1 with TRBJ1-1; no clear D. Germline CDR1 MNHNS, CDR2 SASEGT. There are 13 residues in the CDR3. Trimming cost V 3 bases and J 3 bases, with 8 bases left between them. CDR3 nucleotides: TGTGCCAGCAGTGAGGCGGCAGACACTGAAGCTTTCTTT. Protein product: CASSEAADTEAFF.

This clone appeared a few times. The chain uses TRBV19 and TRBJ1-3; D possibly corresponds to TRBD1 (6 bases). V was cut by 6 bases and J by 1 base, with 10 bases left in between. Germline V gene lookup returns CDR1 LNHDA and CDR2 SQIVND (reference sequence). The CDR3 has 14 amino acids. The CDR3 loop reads CASSRQESGNTIYF. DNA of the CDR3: TGTGCCAGTAGCCGACAGGAGTCTGGAAACACCATATATTTT.

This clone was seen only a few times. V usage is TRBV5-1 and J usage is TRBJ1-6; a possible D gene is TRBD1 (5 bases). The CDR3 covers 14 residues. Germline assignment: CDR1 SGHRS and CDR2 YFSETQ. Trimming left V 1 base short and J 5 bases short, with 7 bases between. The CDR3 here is CASSLSGDNSPLHF. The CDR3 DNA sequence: TGCGCCAGCAGCTTGTCGGGGGATAATTCACCCCTCCACTTT. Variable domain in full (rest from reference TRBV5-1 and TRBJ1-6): KAGVTQTPRYLIKTRGQQVTLSCSPISGHRSVSWYQQTPGQGLQFLFEYFSETQRNKGNFPGRFSGRQFSNSRSEMNVSTLELGDSALYLCASSLSGDNSPLHFGNGTRLTVT.

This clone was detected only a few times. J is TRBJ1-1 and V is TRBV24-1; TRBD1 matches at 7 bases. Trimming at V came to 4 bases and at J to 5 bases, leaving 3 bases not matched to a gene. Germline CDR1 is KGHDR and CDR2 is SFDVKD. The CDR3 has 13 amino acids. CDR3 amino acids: CATSEGTDTEAFF. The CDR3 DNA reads TGTGCCACCAGTGAGGGGACAGATACTGAAGCTTTCTTT.

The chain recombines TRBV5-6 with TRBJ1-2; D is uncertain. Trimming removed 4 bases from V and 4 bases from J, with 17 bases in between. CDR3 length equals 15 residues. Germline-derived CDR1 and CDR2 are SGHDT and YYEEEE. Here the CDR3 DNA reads TGTGCCAGCAGCGAGGATAGACTTCGGCCCTATGGCTACACCTTC. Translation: CASSEDRLRPYGYTF.

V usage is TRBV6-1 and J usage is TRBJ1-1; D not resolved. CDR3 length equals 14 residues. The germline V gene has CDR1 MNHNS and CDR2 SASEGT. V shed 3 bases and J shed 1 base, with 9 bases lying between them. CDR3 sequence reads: CASSDGRRNTEAFF. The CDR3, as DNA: TGTGCCAGCAGTGATGGTCGGAGGAACACTGAAGCTTTCTTT.

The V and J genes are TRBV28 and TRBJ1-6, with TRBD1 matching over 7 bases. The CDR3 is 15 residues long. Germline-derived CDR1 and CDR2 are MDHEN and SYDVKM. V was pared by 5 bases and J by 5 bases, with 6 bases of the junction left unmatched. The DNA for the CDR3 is TGTGCCAGCAGTCCAGGGGGTCAAGATAATTCACCCCTCCACTTT. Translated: CASSPGGQDNSPLHF.

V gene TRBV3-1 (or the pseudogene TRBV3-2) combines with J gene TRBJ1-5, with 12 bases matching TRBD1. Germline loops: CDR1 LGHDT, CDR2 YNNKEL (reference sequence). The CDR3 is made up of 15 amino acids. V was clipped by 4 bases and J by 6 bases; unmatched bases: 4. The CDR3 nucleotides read TGTGCCAGCAGCCTCGGGACAGGGGGCGTTCAGCCCCAGCATTTT. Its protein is CASSLGTGGVQPQHF.

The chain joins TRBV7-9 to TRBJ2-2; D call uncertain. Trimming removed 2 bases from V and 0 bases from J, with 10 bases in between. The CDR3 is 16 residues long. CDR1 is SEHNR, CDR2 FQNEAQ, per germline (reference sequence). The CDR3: CASSLNEKSNTGELFF. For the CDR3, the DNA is TGTGCCAGCAGCTTAAATGAGAAATCGAACACCGGGGAGCTGTTTTTT.

The CDR3 spells CASSLEAGNSGANVLTF. In DNA, the CDR3 is TGTGCCAGCAGCTTAGAGGCAGGGAACTCTGGGGCCAACGTCCTGACTTTC. This chain connects TRBV11-3 to TRBJ2-6; D is possibly TRBD1 (5 bases). The CDR3 extends over 17 amino acids. V was clipped by 0 bases and J by 0 bases, with 9 bases between them. CDR1 SGHNT and CDR2 YENEEA come from the germline V gene.

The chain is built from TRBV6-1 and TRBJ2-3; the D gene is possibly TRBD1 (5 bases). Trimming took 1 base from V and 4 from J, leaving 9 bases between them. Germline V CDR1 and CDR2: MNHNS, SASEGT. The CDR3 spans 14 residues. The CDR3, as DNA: TGTGCCAGCAGTGAAGGGGTAGGGGCAGATACGCAGTATTTT. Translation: CASSEGVGADTQYF.

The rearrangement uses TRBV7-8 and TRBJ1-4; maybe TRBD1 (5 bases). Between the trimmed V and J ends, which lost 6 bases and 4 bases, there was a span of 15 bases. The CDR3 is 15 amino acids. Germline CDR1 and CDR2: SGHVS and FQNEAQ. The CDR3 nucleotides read TGTGCCAGCAGGGGGGGGAGAGTATTTAATGAAAAACTGTTTTTT. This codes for CASRGGRVFNEKLFF.

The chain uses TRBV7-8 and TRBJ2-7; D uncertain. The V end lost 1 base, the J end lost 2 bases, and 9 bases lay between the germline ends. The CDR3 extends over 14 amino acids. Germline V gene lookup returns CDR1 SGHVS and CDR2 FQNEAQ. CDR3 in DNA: TGTGCCAGCAGCTTAGATGTCGACACCTACGAGCAGTACTTC. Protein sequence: CASSLDVDTYEQYF.

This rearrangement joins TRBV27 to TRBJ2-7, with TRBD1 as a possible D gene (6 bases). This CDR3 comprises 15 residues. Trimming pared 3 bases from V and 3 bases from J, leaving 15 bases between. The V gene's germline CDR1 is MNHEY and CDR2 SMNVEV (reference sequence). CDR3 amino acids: CASSFTTGPGYEQYF. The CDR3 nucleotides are TGTGCCAGCAGTTTCACGACAGGTCCGGGCTACGAGCAGTACTTC.

The CDR3 spells CASSFSRGMNTEAFF. CDR3 nucleotides: TGTGCCAGCAGTTTCTCGCGGGGGATGAACACTGAAGCTTTCTTT. The gene calls are TRBV28 and TRBJ1-1, with a possible D match to TRBD1 (5 bases). The CDR3 totals 15 residues. Germline CDR1 is MDHEN and CDR2 is SYDVKM. Deletions cut 3 bases from V and 0 bases from J, with 11 bases between.

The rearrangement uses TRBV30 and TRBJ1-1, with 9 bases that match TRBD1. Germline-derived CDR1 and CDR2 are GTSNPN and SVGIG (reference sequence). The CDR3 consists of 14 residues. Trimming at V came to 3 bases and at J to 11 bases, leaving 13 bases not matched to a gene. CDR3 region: CAWRQKGQGGTAFF. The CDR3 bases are TGTGCCTGGAGACAAAAGGGACAGGGCGGGACGGCTTTCTTT.

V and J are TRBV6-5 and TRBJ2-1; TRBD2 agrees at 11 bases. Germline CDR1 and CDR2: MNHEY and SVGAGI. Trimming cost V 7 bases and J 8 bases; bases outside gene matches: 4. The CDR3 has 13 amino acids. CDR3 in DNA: TGTGCCAGCAAACTAGCGGGGGTGGATGAGCAGTTCTTC. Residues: CASKLAGVDEQFF.

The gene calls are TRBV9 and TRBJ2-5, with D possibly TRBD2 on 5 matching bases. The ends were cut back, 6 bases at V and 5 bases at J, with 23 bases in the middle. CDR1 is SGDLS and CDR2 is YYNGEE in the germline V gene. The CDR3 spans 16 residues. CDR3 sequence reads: CASTLGSAGLGETQYF. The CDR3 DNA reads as TGTGCCAGCACCCTCGGGTCGGCGGGCCTGGGGGAGACCCAGTACTTC.

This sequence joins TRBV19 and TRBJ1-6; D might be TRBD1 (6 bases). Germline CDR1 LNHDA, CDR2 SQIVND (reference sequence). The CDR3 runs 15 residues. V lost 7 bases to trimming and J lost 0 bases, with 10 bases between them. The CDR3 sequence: CASTTGISYNSPLHF. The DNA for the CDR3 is TGTGCCAGTACCACAGGGATCTCCTATAATTCACCCCTCCACTTT.

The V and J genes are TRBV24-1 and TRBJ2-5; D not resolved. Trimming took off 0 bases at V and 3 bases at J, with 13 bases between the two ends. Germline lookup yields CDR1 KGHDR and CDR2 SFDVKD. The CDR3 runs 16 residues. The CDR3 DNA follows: TGTGCCACCAGTGATTTGGAAGGCTTTCGGGAAGAGACCCAGTACTTC. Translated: CATSDLEGFREETQYF.

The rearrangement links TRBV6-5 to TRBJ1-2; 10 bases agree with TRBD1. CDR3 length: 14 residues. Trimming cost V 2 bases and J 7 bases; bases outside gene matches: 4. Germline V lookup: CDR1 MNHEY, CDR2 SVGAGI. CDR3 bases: TGTGCCAGCAGTTACGACAGGGGGCGCGTTGGCTACACCTTC. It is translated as CASSYDRGRVGYTF.